The present TCR beta chain was sequenced within a study of Graves' ophthalmopathy and Graves' hyperthyroidism. This clonotype was seen at least ten times. Researchers took RNA transcripts and amplified TCR beta CDR3 regions from them. First-round RT-PCR employed HTBI primers, with a second-round multiplex PCR after it. TCRdb re-analysed the multiplex PCR reads in MiXCR, keeping a single row per CDR3 protein. The sample consists of approximately 160,000 distinct CDR3 sequences, roughly two fifths of them appearing once. This CDR3 comprises 12 residues. The germline V gene has CDR1 KGHDR and CDR2 SFDVKD. Trimming removed 5 bases at V and 7 bases at J, with 10 bases between.

The chain uses TRBV24-1 and TRBJ2-5; D unclear. The receptor was derived from a young man with Graves' ophthalmopathy. Sequenced input: peripheral blood. This CDR3 reads CATSGRHGTQYF. For the CDR3, the DNA is TGTGCCACCAGTGGCCGTCATGGGACCCAGTACTTC.